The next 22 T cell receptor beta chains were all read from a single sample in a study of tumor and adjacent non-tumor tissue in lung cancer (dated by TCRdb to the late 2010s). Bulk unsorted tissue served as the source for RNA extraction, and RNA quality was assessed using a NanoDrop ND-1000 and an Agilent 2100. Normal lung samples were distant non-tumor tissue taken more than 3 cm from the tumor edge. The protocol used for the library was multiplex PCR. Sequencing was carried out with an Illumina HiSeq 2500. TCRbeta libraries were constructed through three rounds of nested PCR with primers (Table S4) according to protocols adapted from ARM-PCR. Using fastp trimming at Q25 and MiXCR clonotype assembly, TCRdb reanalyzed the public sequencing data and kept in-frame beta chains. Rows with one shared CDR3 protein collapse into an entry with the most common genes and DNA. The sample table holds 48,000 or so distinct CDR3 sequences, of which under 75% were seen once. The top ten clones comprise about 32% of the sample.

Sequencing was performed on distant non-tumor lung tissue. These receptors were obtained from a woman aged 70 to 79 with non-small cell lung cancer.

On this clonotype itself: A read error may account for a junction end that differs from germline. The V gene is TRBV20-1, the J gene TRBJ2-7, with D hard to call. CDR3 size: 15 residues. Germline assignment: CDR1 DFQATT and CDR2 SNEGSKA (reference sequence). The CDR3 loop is CSARPLLLDLHEQCF. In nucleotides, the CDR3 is TGCAGTGCTAGGCCCCTCTTATTGGACCTCCACGAGCAGTGCTTC.

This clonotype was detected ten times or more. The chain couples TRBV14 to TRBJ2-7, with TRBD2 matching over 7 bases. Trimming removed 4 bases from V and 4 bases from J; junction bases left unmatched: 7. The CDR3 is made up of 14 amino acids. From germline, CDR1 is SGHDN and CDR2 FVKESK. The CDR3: CASSLERGRYEQYF. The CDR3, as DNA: TGTGCCAGCAGCCTGGAGCGGGGAAGGTACGAGCAGTACTTC. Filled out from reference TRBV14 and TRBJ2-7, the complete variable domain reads EAGVTQFPSHSVIEKGQTVTLRCDPISGHDNLYWYRRVMGKEIKFLLHFVKESKQDESGMPNNRFLAERTGGTYSTLKVQPAELEDSGVYFCASSLERGRYEQYFGPGTRLTVT.

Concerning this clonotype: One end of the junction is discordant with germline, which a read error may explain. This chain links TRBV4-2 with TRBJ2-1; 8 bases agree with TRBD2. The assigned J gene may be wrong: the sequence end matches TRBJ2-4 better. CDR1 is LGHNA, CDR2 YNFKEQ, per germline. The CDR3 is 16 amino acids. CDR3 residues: CARSQDGLAGYNDQYF. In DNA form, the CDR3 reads TGTGCCAGGAGCCAAGACGGGCTAGCGGGCTACAATGATCAGTACTTC.

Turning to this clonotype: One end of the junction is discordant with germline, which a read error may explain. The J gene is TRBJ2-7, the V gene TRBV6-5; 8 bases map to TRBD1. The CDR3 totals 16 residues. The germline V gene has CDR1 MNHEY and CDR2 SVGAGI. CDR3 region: CASRYSYWDRTYEQYF. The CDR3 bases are TGTGCCAGCCGTTACTCGTATTGGGACAGGACCTACGAGCAGTATTTC.

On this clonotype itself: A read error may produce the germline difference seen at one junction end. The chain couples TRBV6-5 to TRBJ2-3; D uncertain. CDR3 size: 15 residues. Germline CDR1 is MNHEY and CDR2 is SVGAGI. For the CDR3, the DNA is TGTGCCAGCAGATACTCGTTTATGAACACGGATAGGCAGTATTTT. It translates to CASRYSFMNTDRQYF.

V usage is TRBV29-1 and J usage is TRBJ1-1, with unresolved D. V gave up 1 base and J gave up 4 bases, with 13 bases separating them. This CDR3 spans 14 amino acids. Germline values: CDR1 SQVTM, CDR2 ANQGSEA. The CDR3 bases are TGCAGCGTTGAAGGGGGAGGGAAGGGCACTGAAGCTTTCTTT. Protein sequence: CSVEGGGKGTEAFF. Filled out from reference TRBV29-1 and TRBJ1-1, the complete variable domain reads SAVISQKPSRDICQRGTSLTIQCQVDSQVTMMFWYRQQPGQSLTLIATANQGSEATYESGFVIDKFPISRPNLTFSTLTVSNMSPEDSSIYLCSVEGGGKGTEAFFGQGTRLTVV.

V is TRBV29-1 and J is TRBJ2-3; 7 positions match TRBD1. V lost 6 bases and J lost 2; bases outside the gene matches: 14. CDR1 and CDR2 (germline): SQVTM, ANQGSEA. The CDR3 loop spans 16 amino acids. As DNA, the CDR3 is TGCAGCGTCATGAGGGACAGATCTACCGTCACAGATACGCAGTATTTT. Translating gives CSVMRDRSTVTDTQYF.

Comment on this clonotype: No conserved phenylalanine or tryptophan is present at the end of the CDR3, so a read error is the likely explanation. CDR3 sequence: CASSDRGYTGELFS. The CDR3 nucleotides read TGTGCCAGCAGCGACCGGGGGTACACCGGGGAGCTGTTTTCT. The chain combines TRBV6-1 with TRBJ2-2, with D possibly TRBD2 on 6 matching bases. There are 14 residues in the CDR3. Germline CDR1 is MNHNS and CDR2 is SASEGT. With 6 bases removed from V and 3 bases from J, the gap between germline ends came to 11 bases.

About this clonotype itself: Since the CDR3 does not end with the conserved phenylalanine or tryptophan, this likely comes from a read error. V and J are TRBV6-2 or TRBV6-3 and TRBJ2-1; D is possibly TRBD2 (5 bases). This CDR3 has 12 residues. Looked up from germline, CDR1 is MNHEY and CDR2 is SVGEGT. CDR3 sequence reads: CVSSPRRNEQFL. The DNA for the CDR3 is TGTGTCAGCAGTCCTCGGAGGAATGAGCAGTTCCTC.

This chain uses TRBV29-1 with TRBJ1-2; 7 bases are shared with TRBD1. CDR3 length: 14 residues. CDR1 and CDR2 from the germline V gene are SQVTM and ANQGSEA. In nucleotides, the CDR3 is TGCATCACGAAGCCTACAGGGGACGGCTATGGCTACACCTTC. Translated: CITKPTGDGYGYTF.

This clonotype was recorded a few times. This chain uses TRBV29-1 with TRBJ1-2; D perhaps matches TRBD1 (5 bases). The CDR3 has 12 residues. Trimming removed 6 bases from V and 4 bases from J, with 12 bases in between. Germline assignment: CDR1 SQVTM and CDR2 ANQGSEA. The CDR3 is CSVGGGVYGYTF. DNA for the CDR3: TGCAGCGTGGGGGGTGGGGTCTATGGCTACACCTTC.

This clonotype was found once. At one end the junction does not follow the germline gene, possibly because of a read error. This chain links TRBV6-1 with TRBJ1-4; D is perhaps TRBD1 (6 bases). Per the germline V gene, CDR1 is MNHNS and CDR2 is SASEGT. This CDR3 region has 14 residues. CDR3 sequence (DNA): TGTGCCAACAGTGAAGTACAGGGTAATGATAAACTATCTTTT. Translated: CANSEVQGNDKLSF.

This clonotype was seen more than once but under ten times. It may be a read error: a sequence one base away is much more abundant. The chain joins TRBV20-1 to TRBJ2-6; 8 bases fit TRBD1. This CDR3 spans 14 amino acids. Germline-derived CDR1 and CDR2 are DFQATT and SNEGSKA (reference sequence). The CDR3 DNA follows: TGCAGTACTAGACAGGGGACTGGGGCCAACGTCCTGACTTTC. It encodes CSTRQGTGANVLTF.

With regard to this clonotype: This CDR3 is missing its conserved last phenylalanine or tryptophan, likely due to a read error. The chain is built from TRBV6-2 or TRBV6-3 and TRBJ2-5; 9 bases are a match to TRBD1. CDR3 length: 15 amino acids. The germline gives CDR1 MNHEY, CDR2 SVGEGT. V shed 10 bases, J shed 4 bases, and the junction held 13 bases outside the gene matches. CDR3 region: CANRPRDRVLETQYY. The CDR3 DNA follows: TGTGCCAACAGGCCCCGGGACAGGGTCTTAGAGACCCAGTACTAC.

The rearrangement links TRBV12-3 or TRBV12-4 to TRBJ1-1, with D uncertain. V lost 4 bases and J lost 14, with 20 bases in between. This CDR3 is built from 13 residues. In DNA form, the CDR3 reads TGTGCCAGCAGTTCCCAGCCGGGCACTGGGTCCTTCTTT. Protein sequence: CASSSQPGTGSFF.

DNA of the CDR3: TGTGCCAGCAGTTCTCATAGGCGGGGGGGATACAATGAGCAGTTCTTC. Amino acid sequence: CASSSHRRGGYNEQFF. The chain joins TRBV6-2 or TRBV6-3 to TRBJ2-1; 9 positions match TRBD2. CDR3 length: 16 amino acids. Per germline, CDR1 MNHEY and CDR2 SVGEGT. Trimming at V came to 4 bases and at J to 4 bases, leaving 8 bases not matched to a gene.

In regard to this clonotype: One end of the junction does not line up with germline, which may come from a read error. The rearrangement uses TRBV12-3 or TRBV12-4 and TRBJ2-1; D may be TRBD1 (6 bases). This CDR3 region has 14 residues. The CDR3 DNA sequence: TGTGCCAGTAATATCGGGACAAACTACAATGAGCAGCTCTTC. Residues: CASNIGTNYNEQLF.

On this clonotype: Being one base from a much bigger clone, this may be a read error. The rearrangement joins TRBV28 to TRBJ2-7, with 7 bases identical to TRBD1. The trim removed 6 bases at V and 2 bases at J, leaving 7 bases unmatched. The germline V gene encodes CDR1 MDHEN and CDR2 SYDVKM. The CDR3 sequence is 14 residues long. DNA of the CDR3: TGTGCCAGCAGCCTGGACAGGTCGGCCTACGAGCAGTACTTC. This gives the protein CASSLDRSAYEQYF.

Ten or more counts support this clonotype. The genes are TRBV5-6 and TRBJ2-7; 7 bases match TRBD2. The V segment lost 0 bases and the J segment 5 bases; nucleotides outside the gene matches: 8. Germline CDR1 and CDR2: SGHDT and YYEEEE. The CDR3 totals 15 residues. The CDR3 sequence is CASSLDGEGRDEQYF. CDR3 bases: TGTGCCAGCAGCTTGGATGGGGAGGGCCGGGACGAGCAGTACTTC.

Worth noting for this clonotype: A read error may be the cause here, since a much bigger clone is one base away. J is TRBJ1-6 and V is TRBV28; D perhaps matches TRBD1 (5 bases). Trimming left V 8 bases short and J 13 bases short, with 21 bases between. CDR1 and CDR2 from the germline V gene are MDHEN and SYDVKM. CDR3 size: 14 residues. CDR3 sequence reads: CASRPTFQGMPLHF. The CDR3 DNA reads TGTGCCAGCCGGCCGACCTTCCAGGGTATGCCCCTCCACTTT.

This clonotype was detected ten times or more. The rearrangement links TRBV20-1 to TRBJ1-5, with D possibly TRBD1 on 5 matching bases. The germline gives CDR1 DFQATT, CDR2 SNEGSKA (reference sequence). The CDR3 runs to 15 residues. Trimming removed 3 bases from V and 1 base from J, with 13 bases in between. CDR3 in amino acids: CSARVGGVSNQPQHF. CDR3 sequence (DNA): TGCAGTGCTAGGGTGGGGGGAGTAAGCAATCAGCCCCAGCATTTT.

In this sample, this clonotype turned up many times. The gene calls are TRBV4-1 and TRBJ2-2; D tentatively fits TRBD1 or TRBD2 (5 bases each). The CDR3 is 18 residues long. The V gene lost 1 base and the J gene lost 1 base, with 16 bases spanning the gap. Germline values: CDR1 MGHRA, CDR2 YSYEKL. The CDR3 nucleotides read TGCGCCAGCAGCCAAGTCTTTCGGGGCTCGGGGAACACCGGGGAGCTGTTTTTT. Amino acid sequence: CASSQVFRGSGNTGELFF.